These 10 T cell receptor beta chains originate from one sample sequenced in a study of cytomegalovirus exposure and HLA in healthy donors. The primer mix had 60 Vbeta and 13 Jbeta primers. TCRdb's copy holds only in-frame clones and misses some; the assay was immunoSEQ multiplex PCR. The sample lists fewer than 200,000 clones, around 86% occurring once. Sequenced: PBMCs. Receptors were obtained from a human donor in good health.

The V and J genes are TRBV7-9 and TRBJ1-2, with D possibly TRBD1 on 5 matching bases. CDR1 and CDR2 (germline): SEHNR, FQNEAQ (reference sequence). With 7 bases removed from V and 8 bases from J, the gap between germline ends came to 20 bases. This CDR3 is built from 14 residues. This chain's CDR3 is CASTDWVSEGGYTF. The CDR3 region has the DNA TGTGCCAGCACGGACTGGGTCTCGGAGGGGGGCTACACCTTC.

This clone occurred once. The chain has TRBV7-2 and TRBJ1-4; D gene uncertain. The germline V and J ends were trimmed by 4 bases and 8 bases, with 8 bases remaining between them. The germline V gene has CDR1 SGHTA and CDR2 FQGNSA. The CDR3 is made up of 12 amino acids. This CDR3 reads CASSWRAEKLFF. The CDR3 nucleotides read TGTGCCAGCAGCTGGAGGGCCGAAAAACTGTTTTTT. Full variable domain (outside the CDR3, taken from reference TRBV7-2 and TRBJ1-4): GAGVSQSPSNKVTEKGKDVELRCDPISGHTALYWYRQSLGQGLEFLIYFQGNSAPDKSGLPSDRFSAERTGGSVSTLTIQRTQQEDSAVYLCASSWRAEKLFFGSGTQLSVL.

This chain links TRBV5-1 with TRBJ2-1; maybe TRBD1 (6 bases). The length of the CDR3 is 14 residues. CDR1 is SGHRS, CDR2 YFSETQ, per germline. The ends were cut back, 2 bases at V and 9 bases at J, with 15 bases in the middle. DNA of the CDR3: TGCGCCAGCAGCTTCGTACAGGGTGTAGGTGAGCAGTTCTTC. It codes for CASSFVQGVGEQFF.

The chain carries TRBV28 and TRBJ1-1; 10 bases agree with TRBD1. The CDR3 consists of 13 residues. CDR1 and CDR2 (germline): MDHEN, SYDVKM. V gave up 6 bases and J gave up 8 bases; unmatched junction bases: 6. Here the CDR3 DNA reads TGTGCCAGCAGGACAGGGGGCCTCATCGAAGCTTTCTTT. Translating gives CASRTGGLIEAFF.

The V gene is TRBV5-1, the J gene TRBJ2-5; D possibly corresponds to TRBD2 (6 bases). Trimming stripped 0 bases from V and 3 bases from J, with 12 bases between. This CDR3 region has 15 residues. Germline CDR1 and CDR2: SGHRS and YFSETQ. Here the CDR3 DNA reads TGCGCCAGCAGCTTGGGTTTGCGGGGTGAAGAGACCCAGTACTTC. This translates into CASSLGLRGEETQYF.

The chain is built from TRBV7-3 and TRBJ1-3, with no clear D. Trimming took 5 bases from V and 0 from J, leaving 11 bases between them. CDR3 size: 15 residues. Per the germline V gene, CDR1 is SGHTA and CDR2 is FQGTGA. The CDR3 region is CASSPDGSSGNTIYF. DNA of the CDR3: TGTGCCAGCAGCCCTGACGGGAGCTCTGGAAACACCATATATTTT. Full variable domain (rest looked up from reference TRBV7-3 and TRBJ1-3): GAGVSQTPSNKVTEKGKYVELRCDPISGHTALYWYRQSLGQGPEFLIYFQGTGAADDSGLPNDRFFAVRPEGSVSTLKIQRTERGDSAVYLCASSPDGSSGNTIYFGEGSWLTVV.

The J gene is TRBJ2-5, the V gene TRBV6-5; D call uncertain. Deletions cut 8 bases from V and 10 bases from J, with 14 bases between. The CDR3 has 11 residues. The germline gives CDR1 MNHEY, CDR2 SVGAGI. The CDR3 reads CASRSSGDQYF. The CDR3 DNA is TGTGCCAGCCGGAGCTCTGGTGACCAGTACTTC.

The rearrangement joins TRBV6-1 to TRBJ2-1; 7 bases map to TRBD2. CDR3 length: 13 residues. Trimming took 7 bases from V and 14 from J; bases not matched to a gene: 14. Germline CDR1 reads MNHNS; CDR2 reads SASEGT. The CDR3 spells CASNDPGGVVKFF. The CDR3 region has the DNA TGTGCCAGCAATGATCCGGGAGGAGTGGTGAAGTTCTTC.

This clone was counted only a few times. The chain couples TRBV25-1 to TRBJ1-1; 10 positions agree with TRBD1. CDR1 is MGHDK and CDR2 is SYGVNS in the germline V gene. The CDR3 totals 16 residues. V lost 2 bases, J lost 3 bases, and 6 bases stayed unmatched. The chain's CDR3 is CASSEVGQGVDTEAFF. DNA for the CDR3: TGTGCCAGCAGTGAAGTAGGACAGGGGGTTGACACTGAAGCTTTCTTT.

The chain employs TRBV6-1 and TRBJ2-2; 9 nucleotides line up with TRBD1. Germline-derived CDR1 and CDR2 are MNHNS and SASEGT. The V gene end was trimmed by 3 bases and the J gene end by 7 bases; junction bases not matched to a gene: 6. The CDR3 has 15 amino acids. The CDR3 sequence: CASSDRGQGIGELFF. DNA of the CDR3: TGTGCCAGCAGTGACAGGGGACAGGGAATCGGGGAGCTGTTTTTT.